Listed below are T cell receptor beta chains from one sample, sequenced in a study of T cells expressing NK-cell markers. TCRdb re-called the 5' RACE reads and catalogs CDR3 proteins one per entry, DNA excluded. The sample has some 390,000 distinct CDR3 sequences. Material for sequencing was blood T cells: a sorted CD56 or NKG2C T cell subset, CD4+ or CD8+ T cells, or bulk PBMC T cells (not recorded which). The receptors were gathered from a woman between 50 and 59 years old in good health. CDR3s include the opening cysteine and the closing phenylalanine or tryptophan. Fields, in order: V gene, J gene, CDR3 protein.

v_call: TRBV9; j_call: TRBJ1-1; cdr3_aa: CASSVGVGYEAFF
v_call: TRBV7-9; j_call: TRBJ2-6; cdr3_aa: CASSLGDRVRANVLTF
v_call: TRBV4-2; j_call: TRBJ2-7; cdr3_aa: CASSQVEVAGASYEQYF
v_call: TRBV20-1; j_call: TRBJ1-2; cdr3_aa: CSARRGDLYGYTF
v_call: TRBV7-9; j_call: TRBJ2-1; cdr3_aa: CASSDRGGRAWNEQFF
v_call: TRBV29-1; j_call: TRBJ1-1; cdr3_aa: CSAQTGTGIAFF
v_call: TRBV4-2; j_call: TRBJ2-7; cdr3_aa: CASSQEGTVYEQYF
v_call: TRBV4-1; j_call: TRBJ2-3; cdr3_aa: CASSALFGTDTQYF
v_call: TRBV24-1; j_call: TRBJ2-5; cdr3_aa: CATSFLRGETQYF
v_call: TRBV27; j_call: TRBJ2-1; cdr3_aa: CASSDHPLAKQFF
v_call: TRBV29-1; j_call: TRBJ2-3; cdr3_aa: CSVPWSGTDTQYF
v_call: TRBV15; j_call: TRBJ2-5; cdr3_aa: CATSRDYSGGLETQYF
v_call: TRBV12-3/TRBV12-4; j_call: TRBJ2-1; cdr3_aa: CASSLGRLAYNEQFF
v_call: TRBV20-1; j_call: TRBJ1-1; cdr3_aa: CSPGRGKNTEAFF
v_call: TRBV7-2; j_call: TRBJ2-3; cdr3_aa: CASSWDWPDTQYF
v_call: TRBV12-3/TRBV12-4; j_call: TRBJ2-3; cdr3_aa: CASSLGQIPTHTQYF
v_call: TRBV7-9; j_call: TRBJ1-5; cdr3_aa: CASSETRDEGANQPQHF
v_call: TRBV12-3/TRBV12-4; j_call: TRBJ2-2; cdr3_aa: CASSPSEVWNTGELFF
v_call: TRBV7-8; j_call: TRBJ2-1; cdr3_aa: CASTESRGEQFF
v_call: TRBV6-2/TRBV6-3; j_call: TRBJ2-2; cdr3_aa: CASSKGAPNTGELFF
v_call: TRBV10-3; j_call: TRBJ1-6; cdr3_aa: CATLMGSYNSPLHF
v_call: TRBV2; j_call: TRBJ2-3; cdr3_aa: CASRQDTDTQYF
v_call: TRBV12-3/TRBV12-4; j_call: TRBJ2-7; cdr3_aa: CASRGPGTGSGEQYF
v_call: TRBV27; j_call: TRBJ2-2; cdr3_aa: CASSPQTSSPGELFF
v_call: TRBV12-3/TRBV12-4; j_call: TRBJ1-2; cdr3_aa: CASGRGDGYTF
v_call: TRBV6-5; j_call: TRBJ1-5; cdr3_aa: CASTEGQPSNQPQHF
v_call: TRBV6-2/TRBV6-3; j_call: TRBJ2-4; cdr3_aa: CATSQGKNIQYF
v_call: TRBV20-1; j_call: TRBJ2-7; cdr3_aa: CSARDGTLNYEQYF